Reported below is one T cell receptor beta chain. How the authors handled the data: The assay estimated nucleated cells by amplifying reference gene primers. Using immunoSEQ multiplex PCR, the repertoire was profiled, and TCRdb retains in-frame clones only, with some absent. The V and J calls and clone size are taken from that table; D and trimming were inferred from the DNA. The sample contains 150,000 or so clones, 84% of which appear only once. The data were obtained in a study of blood T cell repertoires in COVID-19. About the research overall: There were acute and convalescent COVID-19 samples, and they came from the United States, Italy and Spain. PBMCs, B-cell-depleted T cells, or T cells provided the cDNA or gDNA that made up the material.

The germline V and J ends were trimmed by 3 bases and 4 bases, with 16 bases remaining between them. The germline CDR1 and CDR2 sequences are MDHEN and SYDVKM. CDR3 length: 15 amino acids. The specimen was peripheral blood. The receptor was derived from a human donor in a cohort sampled during active COVID-19. The J gene is TRBJ2-7, the V gene TRBV28; D not resolved. The CDR3 is CASSLVRAPGYEQYF. CDR3 DNA sequence: TGTGCCAGCAGTTTGGTGCGTGCCCCCGGGTACGAGCAGTACTTC. The full variable domain, rest sourced from reference TRBV28 and TRBJ2-7, is DVKVTQSSRYLVKRTGEKVFLECVQDMDHENMFWYRQDPGLGLRLIYFSYDVKMKEKGDIPEGYSVSREKKERFSLILESASTNQTSMYLCASSLVRAPGYEQYFGPGTRLTVT.